The rows below give T cell receptor beta chains drawn from one sample of a study of CD8 T cells in ankylosing spondylitis. Each CDR3 protein is one row after TCRdb ran MiXCR on the 5' RACE reads. This sample has a few hundred thousand distinct CDR3 sequences, with 7% to 8% found just once. The sequenced sample was blood, either unsorted or a sorted T cell fraction (not recorded which). These receptors were taken from a male donor with ankylosing spondylitis. Both conserved end residues are part of each CDR3. D genes are given only for firm matches. Size is omitted from some rows. Given values are once, few, many or a class for expanded clones.

j_gene: TRBJ1-2
v_gene: TRBV5-6
d_gene: NA
abundance: NA
CDR3nt: TGTGCCAGCAGCCCACTAAGTCGGATCCAAGGCTACACCTTC
CDR3aa: CASSPLSRIQGYTF

j_gene: TRBJ2-2
v_gene: TRBV11-2
d_gene: NA
abundance: many
CDR3nt: TGTGCCAGCAGCTTAGATCTCATTCATACCGGGGAGCTGTTTTTT
CDR3aa: CASSLDLIHTGELFF

j_gene: TRBJ2-3
v_gene: TRBV7-2
d_gene: TRBD1
abundance: few
CDR3nt: TGTGCCAGCAGCTTATCTAGGACAGGGAGATACCCTAGCACAGATACGCAGTATTTT
CDR3aa: CASSLSRTGRYPSTDTQYF

j_gene: TRBJ2-5
v_gene: TRBV7-9
d_gene: TRBD2
abundance: many
CDR3nt: TGTGCCAGCAGCGTTAGCGGGGGGGCTGAGACCCAGTACTTC
CDR3aa: CASSVSGGAETQYF

j_gene: TRBJ1-4
v_gene: TRBV6-5
d_gene: NA
abundance: NA
CDR3nt: TGTGCCAGCAGTTACCGGAGGGGCACAACTAATGAAAAACTGTTTTTT
CDR3aa: CASSYRRGTTNEKLFF

j_gene: TRBJ1-1
v_gene: TRBV3-1
d_gene: NA
abundance: many
CDR3nt: TGTGCCAGCAGCCAAGTGCCAGGGAACACTGAAGCTTTCTTT
CDR3aa: CASSQVPGNTEAFF

j_gene: TRBJ2-3
v_gene: TRBV19
d_gene: NA
abundance: few
CDR3nt: TGTGCCAGTAGTCCTTGGACAGAGAGCACAGATACGCAGTATTTT
CDR3aa: CASSPWTESTDTQYF

j_gene: TRBJ2-7
v_gene: TRBV7-9
d_gene: NA
abundance: NA
CDR3nt: TGTGCCAGCAGCTTAGCCTTCAGGGCCAACGAGCAGTACTTC
CDR3aa: CASSLAFRANEQYF

j_gene: TRBJ2-7
v_gene: TRBV4-1
d_gene: NA
abundance: many
CDR3nt: TGCGCCAGCAGCCCTACCTCGACAGACCTCAACTACGAGCAGTACTTC
CDR3aa: CASSPTSTDLNYEQYF

j_gene: TRBJ1-2
v_gene: TRBV7-3
d_gene: NA
abundance: few
CDR3nt: TGTGCCAGCAGCCTGAATTTAGGGGAGGGCTACACCTTC
CDR3aa: CASSLNLGEGYTF

j_gene: TRBJ1-1
v_gene: TRBV2
d_gene: TRBD1
abundance: many
CDR3nt: TGTCCCCGGGGTGCTGGCACCCCGGGGACAGTCAACATGAACACTGAAGCTTTCTTT
CDR3aa: CPRGAGTPGTVNMNTEAFF

j_gene: TRBJ1-2
v_gene: TRBV6-5
d_gene: NA
abundance: many
CDR3nt: TGTGCCAGCAGTTACTTCGACACATATGGCTACACCTTC
CDR3aa: CASSYFDTYGYTF

j_gene: TRBJ1-2
v_gene: TRBV5-1
d_gene: NA
abundance: few
CDR3nt: TGCGCCAGCAGCTTAGGGGGGATTGACTATGGCTACACCTTC
CDR3aa: CASSLGGIDYGYTF

j_gene: TRBJ1-2
v_gene: TRBV27
d_gene: NA
abundance: many
CDR3nt: TGTGCCAGCAGTCTGAACAGGGTAGCTAACTATGGCTACACCTTC
CDR3aa: CASSLNRVANYGYTF

j_gene: TRBJ2-7
v_gene: TRBV4-3
d_gene: NA
abundance: few
CDR3nt: TGCGCCAGCAGCCTCCAGATGGGCAGGAGCCACTACGAGCAGTACTTC
CDR3aa: CASSLQMGRSHYEQYF

j_gene: TRBJ2-1
v_gene: TRBV19
d_gene: NA
abundance: NA
CDR3nt: TGTGCCAGTAGTATAGGACTGTTCACTGAGCAGTTCTTC
CDR3aa: CASSIGLFTEQFF

j_gene: TRBJ2-7
v_gene: TRBV10-3
d_gene: NA
abundance: many
CDR3nt: TGTGCCATCAGTGACTTAGGTTCGAACGAGCAGTACTTC
CDR3aa: CAISDLGSNEQYF

j_gene: TRBJ2-5
v_gene: TRBV14
d_gene: TRBD1
abundance: NA
CDR3nt: TGTGCCAGCAGCCAAGATGACAGGGAAGAGACCCAGTACTTC
CDR3aa: CASSQDDREETQYF

j_gene: TRBJ1-2
v_gene: TRBV5-1
d_gene: NA
abundance: NA
CDR3nt: TGCGCCAGCAGCTTGGGGACTACAGGGAACTATGCCGGCTACACCTTC
CDR3aa: CASSLGTTGNYAGYTF

j_gene: TRBJ1-1
v_gene: TRBV3-1
d_gene: NA
abundance: many
CDR3nt: TGTGCCAGCAGCCAAGTCCGAGAGGTTGAAGCTTTCTTT
CDR3aa: CASSQVREVEAFF

j_gene: TRBJ2-7
v_gene: TRBV7-9
d_gene: TRBD1
abundance: many
CDR3nt: TGTGCCAGCAGCTTAGTACGGACAGGGCCCGACGAGCAGTACTTC
CDR3aa: CASSLVRTGPDEQYF

j_gene: TRBJ2-5
v_gene: TRBV7-9
d_gene: TRBD1
abundance: NA
CDR3nt: TGTGCCAGCAGCGGACAGGAGGAGACCCAGTACTTC
CDR3aa: CASSGQEETQYF

j_gene: TRBJ2-7
v_gene: TRBV9
d_gene: NA
abundance: many
CDR3nt: TGTGCCAGCAGCGTAGGGAGAGGCCTTTCCTACGAGCAGTACTTC
CDR3aa: CASSVGRGLSYEQYF

j_gene: TRBJ1-5
v_gene: TRBV6-5
d_gene: NA
abundance: many
CDR3nt: TGTGCCAGCAGTTACTCTGAACAGGGTCAGCCCCAGCATTTT
CDR3aa: CASSYSEQGQPQHF

j_gene: TRBJ2-5
v_gene: TRBV7-6
d_gene: NA
abundance: NA
CDR3nt: TGTGCCAGCAGCACCGCCGGGGAGAGGGCCCAAGAGACCCAGTACTTC
CDR3aa: CASSTAGERAQETQYF

j_gene: TRBJ2-7
v_gene: TRBV7-2
d_gene: NA
abundance: few
CDR3nt: TGTGCCAGCAGCGTCACAGTGACGAGCTCCTACGAGCAGTACTTC
CDR3aa: CASSVTVTSSYEQYF

j_gene: TRBJ2-2
v_gene: TRBV6-1
d_gene: NA
abundance: many
CDR3nt: TGTGCCAGCAAGCCGGGGGCCTCCGGGGAGCTGTTTTTT
CDR3aa: CASKPGASGELFF

j_gene: TRBJ2-3
v_gene: TRBV7-9
d_gene: NA
abundance: many
CDR3nt: TGTGCCAGCAGCTCGTTGGCCCTTATAACAGATACGCAGTATTTT
CDR3aa: CASSSLALITDTQYF

j_gene: TRBJ1-2
v_gene: TRBV27
d_gene: TRBD1
abundance: NA
CDR3nt: TGTGCCAGCAGTTCTTACGCCGGGACAGGGTATGGCTACACCTTC
CDR3aa: CASSSYAGTGYGYTF

j_gene: TRBJ1-5
v_gene: TRBV7-9
d_gene: NA
abundance: many
CDR3nt: TGTGCCAGCAGCAGGACCGGCGATGTTAATCAGCCCCAGCATTTT
CDR3aa: CASSRTGDVNQPQHF

j_gene: TRBJ1-2
v_gene: TRBV10-1
d_gene: TRBD1
abundance: few
CDR3nt: TGCGCCAGCAGTGAGTACAGGGCCGGACAGGGGAACTATGGCTACACCTTC
CDR3aa: CASSEYRAGQGNYGYTF

j_gene: TRBJ1-3
v_gene: TRBV4-3
d_gene: NA
abundance: many
CDR3nt: TGCGCCAGCAGCCGCTTACTCCAGGGCCCCCCAGGAAACACCATATATTTT
CDR3aa: CASSRLLQGPPGNTIYF

j_gene: TRBJ2-1
v_gene: TRBV11-3
d_gene: NA
abundance: many
CDR3nt: TGTGCCAGCAGCTTAGTTGAAGACAATGAGCAGTTCTTC
CDR3aa: CASSLVEDNEQFF

j_gene: TRBJ2-2
v_gene: TRBV6-1
d_gene: NA
abundance: many
CDR3nt: TGTGCCAGCAGGGCGTATGAGGACACCGGGGAGCTGTTTTTT
CDR3aa: CASRAYEDTGELFF

j_gene: TRBJ2-5
v_gene: TRBV7-8
d_gene: NA
abundance: many
CDR3nt: TGTGCCAGCAGCTTAGTTCACCCCCAGGACTTC
CDR3aa: CASSLVHPQDF

j_gene: TRBJ2-7
v_gene: TRBV24-1
d_gene: TRBD1
abundance: NA
CDR3nt: TGTGCCACCAGTGAGGACGGGACAGGCCGCTCCGAGCAGTACTTC
CDR3aa: CATSEDGTGRSEQYF

j_gene: TRBJ2-5
v_gene: TRBV6-5
d_gene: NA
abundance: few
CDR3nt: TGTGCCAGCAGTTACGGCCAGGGGTTCGGGGAGACCCAGTACTTC
CDR3aa: CASSYGQGFGETQYF

j_gene: TRBJ1-5
v_gene: TRBV6-1
d_gene: NA
abundance: many
CDR3nt: TGTGCCAGCAGTGAATTTTACAGTAGCAATCAGCCCCAGCATTTT
CDR3aa: CASSEFYSSNQPQHF

j_gene: TRBJ2-1
v_gene: TRBV20-1
d_gene: NA
abundance: NA
CDR3nt: TGCAGTGCTCCCACTGTACGCTCCTACAATGAGCAGTTCTTC
CDR3aa: CSAPTVRSYNEQFF

j_gene: TRBJ2-7
v_gene: TRBV12-3/TRBV12-4
d_gene: TRBD2
abundance: many
CDR3nt: TGTGCCAGCAGCCTAGCGGGAAACTACGAGCAGTACTTC
CDR3aa: CASSLAGNYEQYF

j_gene: TRBJ1-3
v_gene: TRBV12-3/TRBV12-4
d_gene: NA
abundance: many
CDR3nt: TGTGCCAGCCTCCGGGCCTACAGGTTCTCTGGAAACACCATATATTTT
CDR3aa: CASLRAYRFSGNTIYF

j_gene: TRBJ1-4
v_gene: TRBV27
d_gene: NA
abundance: NA
CDR3nt: TGTGCCAGCAGTTTTGGGGGTGGAAGGGGCGAAAAACTGTTTTTT
CDR3aa: CASSFGGGRGEKLFF